This T cell receptor (beta chain) was obtained from a study of Graves' ophthalmopathy and Graves' hyperthyroidism. Study-wide context: Peripheral blood sampling occurred at initial diagnosis, before any treatment.

RNA served as the template for amplifying TCR beta CDR3 regions. Investigators did first-round RT-PCR with HTBI primers, then second-round multiplex PCR. TCRdb itself ran the multiplex PCR reads through MiXCR, one entry per CDR3 protein. Among roughly 400,000 distinct CDR3 sequences listed, 18% were seen once. The CDR3 consists of 13 residues. V lost 3 bases, J lost 6 bases, and 5 bases stayed unmatched. The V gene's germline CDR1 is DFQATT and CDR2 SNEGSKA (reference sequence). This clonotype was seen ten or more times. No antigen is known for it. General study points: Both a roughly 70% sensitivity and an approximately 72% specificity characterized the model's predictions of ophthalmopathy progression. Blood repertoires reportedly contained most expanded thyroid clonotypes above 0.001 frequency. Stable hyperthyroidism and ophthalmopathy were told apart by a 13-signature model, which achieved roughly 90% sensitivity and roughly 80% specificity.

The sequencing input was peripheral blood. The V call is TRBV20-1, the J call TRBJ1-5, with 7 positions matching TRBD1. The TCR comes from a woman between 18 and 29 years old with Graves' ophthalmopathy. The chain's CDR3 is CSARSAGGQPQHF. The CDR3 DNA reads TGCAGTGCTAGGAGTGCAGGGGGTCAGCCCCAGCATTTT.